This entry lists 14 T cell receptor beta chains sequenced from one sample in a study of immune evolution from preneoplasia to lung adenocarcinoma. TCRdb's copy holds only in-frame clones and misses some; the assay was immunoSEQ multiplex PCR. The sample records approximately 6,800 clones, 75% to 90% being singletons. The source material was FFPE invasive lung adenocarcinoma tissue. These receptors originate from a person between 50 and 69 years old with lung adenocarcinoma.

The table lists this clone with a count of one. V usage is TRBV2 and J usage is TRBJ2-3, with D hard to call. V shed 5 bases and J shed 0 bases, with 9 bases lying between them. The CDR3 is made up of 14 amino acids. Germline values: CDR1 SNHLY, CDR2 FYNNEI. CDR3 bases: TGTGCCAGCAGTCGGGCCCAGAGCACAGATACGCAGTATTTT. Its protein product is CASSRAQSTDTQYF.

J is TRBJ2-1 and V is TRBV29-1, with D unresolved. The CDR3 has 11 amino acids. V was pared by 7 bases and J by 4 bases, with 8 bases between. Germline values: CDR1 SQVTM, CDR2 ANQGSEA. CDR3 sequence: CSANVYNEQFF. In DNA, the CDR3 is TGCAGCGCCAACGTGTACAATGAGCAGTTCTTC.

The chain combines TRBV5-1 with TRBJ1-2, with 10 bases identical to TRBD1. With 0 bases clipped from V and 7 bases from J, the junction kept 9 bases outside the gene matches. The length of the CDR3 is 16 residues. Germline values: CDR1 SGHRS, CDR2 YFSETQ. The DNA for the CDR3 is TGCGCCAGCAGCTTGGAAGGGACAGGGGTTCAGGGTGGCTACACCTTC. Translation: CASSLEGTGVQGGYTF.

This clone showed up just a few times. This chain uses TRBV7-2 with TRBJ2-7; D might be TRBD1 or TRBD2, each matching 6 bases. The CDR3 spans 19 residues. Germline assignment: CDR1 SGHTA and CDR2 FQGNSA. The V end was cut by 1 base, the J end by 1 base, with 23 bases between. This CDR3 reads CASSLEVGSWGAFSYEQYF. Here the CDR3 DNA reads TGTGCCAGCAGCTTAGAGGTGGGGTCCTGGGGGGCCTTTTCCTACGAGCAGTACTTC.

This CDR3 reads CAWKGDSNQPQHF. The CDR3 DNA is TGTGCCTGGAAGGGGGATAGCAATCAGCCCCAGCATTTT. The chain recombines TRBV30 with TRBJ1-5; D possibly corresponds to TRBD1 (6 bases). Per the germline V gene, CDR1 is GTSNPN and CDR2 is SVGIG (reference sequence). Trimming took off 4 bases at V and 0 bases at J, with 7 bases between the two ends. The CDR3 length is 13 residues.

The chain employs TRBV13 and TRBJ2-5; weak D call: TRBD2 (5 bases). There are 15 residues in the CDR3. Trimming stripped 0 bases from V and 5 bases from J, with 13 bases between. Germline loops: CDR1 PRHDT, CDR2 FYEKMQ (reference sequence). This chain's CDR3 is CASSLGLGSVETQYF. The CDR3, as DNA: TGTGCCAGCAGCTTAGGGCTGGGTAGCGTGGAGACCCAGTACTTC.

The rearrangement joins TRBV6-1 to TRBJ2-7; a possible D gene is TRBD1 (6 bases). V was trimmed by 8 bases and J by 2 bases, leaving 19 bases between them. The CDR3 covers 15 residues. Germline assignment: CDR1 MNHNS and CDR2 SASEGT. CDR3 region: CASSVVAGDTYEQYF. The CDR3, as DNA: TGTGCCAGCTCGGTAGTGGCAGGGGATACCTACGAGCAGTACTTC.

J is TRBJ2-7 and V is TRBV29-1, with 10 bases that match TRBD2. The CDR3 spans 13 residues. Trimming cost V 6 bases and J 2 bases; bases outside gene matches: 4. CDR1 is SQVTM and CDR2 is ANQGSEA in the germline V gene. Here the CDR3 reads CSVQLAGTYEQYF. In nucleotides, the CDR3 is TGCAGCGTGCAACTAGCGGGGACCTACGAGCAGTACTTC.

The rearrangement links TRBV14 to TRBJ2-2; 7 positions match TRBD2. Germline trimming cut 4 bases from V and 2 bases from J; bases unmatched to any gene: 7. Germline V gives CDR1 SGHDN, CDR2 FVKESK. CDR3 length: 16 amino acids. The CDR3 DNA follows: TGTGCCAGCAGCCGTCGACTAGCATTTAACACCGGGGAGCTGTTTTTT. It codes for CASSRRLAFNTGELFF. Full variable domain (missing parts from reference TRBV14 and TRBJ2-2): EAGVTQFPSHSVIEKGQTVTLRCDPISGHDNLYWYRRVMGKEIKFLLHFVKESKQDESGMPNNRFLAERTGGTYSTLKVQPAELEDSGVYFCASSRRLAFNTGELFFGEGSRLTVL.

J is TRBJ2-3 and V is TRBV29-1, with 7 nucleotides matching TRBD1. Germline CDR1 SQVTM, CDR2 ANQGSEA. Trimming removed 5 bases from V and 6 bases from J; junction bases left unmatched: 8. The CDR3 spans 13 residues. The CDR3 protein is CSVLGDRVDTQYF. The DNA for the CDR3 is TGCAGCGTTTTAGGAGACAGGGTGGATACGCAGTATTTT.

This chain uses TRBV23-1 with TRBJ1-2; D is possibly TRBD1 (5 bases). TRBV23-1 counts as an open reading frame of uncertain function. V was clipped by 3 bases and J by 1 base, with 15 bases between them. The CDR3 covers 16 residues. The CDR3 nucleotides read TGCGCCAGCAGTCACCCGAGACAGACGTTTAACTATGGCTACACCTTC. Protein product: CASSHPRQTFNYGYTF.

V usage is TRBV10-3 and J usage is TRBJ2-3, with a tentative D call TRBD2 (5 bases). This CDR3 is 14 amino acids long. Germline CDR1 reads ENHRY; CDR2 reads SYGVKD. Trimming shortened V by 6 bases and J by 2 bases, and 12 bases separated the two germline ends. The CDR3 DNA follows: TGTGCCATCAGGGAAAGCGGAAACACAGATACGCAGTATTTT. Translating it yields CAIRESGNTDTQYF.

The V and J genes are TRBV4-1 and TRBJ1-3; D call uncertain. V was pared by 1 base and J by 0 bases, with 10 bases between. Germline V CDR1 and CDR2: MGHRA, YSYEKL. This CDR3 has 16 residues. This CDR3 reads CASSQVPSLSGNTIYF. The DNA for the CDR3 is TGCGCCAGCAGCCAAGTCCCGAGCCTCTCTGGAAACACCATATATTTT.

The rearrangement joins TRBV7-9 to TRBJ2-2; D gene uncertain. The germline gives CDR1 SEHNR, CDR2 FQNEAQ (reference sequence). This CDR3 region has 13 residues. The V end lost 2 bases, the J end lost 4 bases, and 5 bases lay between the germline ends. The chain's CDR3 is CASSLFSTGELFF. The CDR3 nucleotides are TGTGCCAGCAGCTTATTCAGCACCGGGGAGCTGTTTTTT. Variable domain in full (rest from reference TRBV7-9 and TRBJ2-2): DTGVSQNPRHKITKRGQNVTFRCDPISEHNRLYWYRQTLGQGPEFLTYFQNEAQLEKSRLLSDRFSAERPKGSFSTLEIQRTEQGDSAMYLCASSLFSTGELFFGEGSRLTVL.